Presented here are 5 T cell receptor beta chains from one specimen sequenced in a study of Graves' ophthalmopathy and Graves' hyperthyroidism. The TCR beta CDR3 regions underwent amplification from RNA transcripts. Second-round multiplex PCR followed a first-round RT-PCR using HTBI primers. TCRdb re-called the multiplex PCR reads through MiXCR, storing one row per CDR3 protein. The repertoire holds hundreds of thousands of distinct CDR3 sequences, with more than 20% as singletons. The sample consisted of peripheral blood. The receptor source for this set is a woman aged 18 to 35 with stable Graves' hyperthyroidism.

Comments on this clonotype: Sequence at one end of the junction differs from germline and may be a read error. V and J are TRBV12-3 or TRBV12-4 and TRBJ2-5; a possible D gene is TRBD2 (6 bases). The CDR3 contains 16 residues. CDR3 bases: TGTGCCACCAGTGAGTCCGGGAGCCCTCACCAAGAGACCCAGTACTTC. The encoded protein is CATSESGSPHQETQYF.

There are many counts of this clonotype. The chain carries TRBV30 and TRBJ2-5; TRBD1 matches 7 bases. This CDR3 contains 12 residues. The V segment lost 5 bases and the J segment 4 bases; nucleotides outside the gene matches: 4. Germline V gene sequence: CDR1 GTSNPN, CDR2 SVGIG (reference sequence). The CDR3 bases are TGTGCCTGGGGGGACAGTCGAGAGACCCAGTACTTC. Protein sequence: CAWGDSRETQYF.

This chain connects TRBV6-1 to TRBJ1-1, with D possibly TRBD1 on 5 matching bases. The CDR3 has 13 amino acids. The V gene lost 3 bases and the J gene lost 8 bases, with 13 bases spanning the gap. Looked up from germline, CDR1 is MNHNS and CDR2 is SASEGT. The CDR3, as DNA: TGTGCCAGCAGTGAGGGAGAGGACATCGAAGCTTTCTTT. This codes for CASSEGEDIEAFF.

As to this clonotype: This may be a read error, as it is one base from a much larger clone. V gene TRBV6-1 combines with J gene TRBJ1-1; D might be TRBD1 (5 bases). Trimming took off 4 bases at V and 4 bases at J, with 13 bases between the two ends. CDR1 and CDR2 from the germline V gene are MNHNS and SASEGT. The CDR3 covers 14 residues. DNA of the CDR3: TGTGCCAGCAGTGTTCTAGGGGAGATCACTGAAGCTTTCTTT. This codes for CASSVLGEITEAFF.

This clonotype was detected many times. In DNA form, the CDR3 reads TGTGCCAGCAGCCAAGGCTTGTCCCGGGGTAACTATGGCTACACCTTC. Protein product: CASSQGLSRGNYGYTF. The chain has TRBV3-1 and TRBJ1-2, with no clear D. Trimming removed 1 base from V and 1 base from J, with 13 bases in between. This CDR3 is built from 16 residues. Germline V lookup: CDR1 LGHDT, CDR2 YNNKEL (reference sequence).